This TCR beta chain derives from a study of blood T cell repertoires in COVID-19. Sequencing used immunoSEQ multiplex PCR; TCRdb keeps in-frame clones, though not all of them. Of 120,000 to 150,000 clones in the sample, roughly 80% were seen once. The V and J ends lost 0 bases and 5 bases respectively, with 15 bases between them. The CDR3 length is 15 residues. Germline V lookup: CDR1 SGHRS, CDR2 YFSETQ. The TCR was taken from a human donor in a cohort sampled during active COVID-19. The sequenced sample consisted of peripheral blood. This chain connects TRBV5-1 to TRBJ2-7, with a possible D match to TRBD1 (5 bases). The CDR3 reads CASSLAVGALHEQYF. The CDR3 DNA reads TGCGCCAGCAGCTTGGCCGTAGGGGCGCTCCACGAGCAGTACTTC.